The rows below give T cell receptor beta chains drawn from one sample of a study of blood T cell repertoires in COVID-19. Measured with immunoSEQ multiplex PCR; TCRdb has only the in-frame clones, and not every one. The sample lists some 30,000 clones, approximately 86% seen once, with 1.5% to 2% in the top ten. The sequenced material came from peripheral blood. The receptors here all came from a man aged 50-60 years with active or convalescent COVID-19. The CDR3 runs from the conserved cysteine through the conserved F or W.

V	J	CDR3
TRBV10-2	TRBJ1-4	CASSSTVEKLFF
TRBV19	TRBJ1-6	CASKAGTGSSPLHF
TRBV11-3	TRBJ2-3	CASSRGETQYF
TRBV7-8	TRBJ1-2	CASSLGTGLEGYTF
TRBV5-1	TRBJ2-3	CASSSNPSGSSADTQYF
TRBV27	TRBJ2-7	CASSPVGHNYEQYF
TRBV28	TRBJ2-7	CARTQGGSYEQYF
TRBV27	TRBJ2-1	CASSLLAGLHNEQFF
TRBV24-1	TRBJ1-2	CATSTTGSYGYTF
TRBV6-6	TRBJ1-2	CASSDGQGYGYTF
TRBV18	TRBJ1-2	CASSPMPQGDGYTF
TRBV7-9	TRBJ1-2	CASSSRQDVLGYGYTF
TRBV9	TRBJ2-5	CASTSSGGIGETQYF
TRBV13	TRBJ2-3	CASSLSPTSGAWSTDTQYF
TRBV19	TRBJ2-7	CASSIAGGLYEQYF
TRBV28	TRBJ2-3	CASTPRLLAGVGDTQYF
TRBV3-1/TRBV3-2	TRBJ1-4	CASSQQGAPEKLFF
TRBV18	TRBJ2-3	CASSPTGVSTDTQYF
TRBV9	TRBJ2-1	CASSVEASGRFSYNEQFF
TRBV10-3	TRBJ1-1	CAIRLGGALNTEAFF
TRBV28	TRBJ2-5	CASSLSFPGQGTETQYF
TRBV18	TRBJ2-1	CASSPNGRQTASGRDDEQFF